This T cell receptor (beta chain) is from a study of blood T cell repertoires in COVID-19. The overall study: Samples of COVID-19 (acute and convalescent) were obtained from the United States, Italy and Spain.

In the authors' methods: Scientists estimated how many nucleated cells there were by amplifying reference gene primers. Profiled with immunoSEQ multiplex PCR; TCRdb holds only in-frame clones, not every one. The V and J calls and clone size are taken from that table; D and trimming were inferred from the DNA. Of about 74,000 clones listed, approximately 85% are singletons. The length of the CDR3 is 12 residues. Trimming stripped 8 bases from V and 4 bases from J, with 14 bases between. Germline loops: CDR1 SQVTM, CDR2 ANQGSEA. The receptor comes from a man between 70 and 80 years old with acute or convalescent COVID-19. The V and J genes are TRBV29-1 and TRBJ2-5; D possibly corresponds to TRBD2 (7 bases). The sample comprised peripheral blood. The CDR3 sequence: CSLGGAGETQYF. CDR3 in DNA: TGCAGCCTGGGGGGGGCCGGAGAGACCCAGTACTTC. The complete variable domain, with remaining parts taken from reference TRBV29-1 and TRBJ2-5, reads SAVISQKPSRDICQRGTSLTIQCQVDSQVTMMFWYRQQPGQSLTLIATANQGSEATYESGFVIDKFPISRPNLTFSTLTVSNMSPEDSSIYLCSLGGAGETQYFGPGTRLLVL.